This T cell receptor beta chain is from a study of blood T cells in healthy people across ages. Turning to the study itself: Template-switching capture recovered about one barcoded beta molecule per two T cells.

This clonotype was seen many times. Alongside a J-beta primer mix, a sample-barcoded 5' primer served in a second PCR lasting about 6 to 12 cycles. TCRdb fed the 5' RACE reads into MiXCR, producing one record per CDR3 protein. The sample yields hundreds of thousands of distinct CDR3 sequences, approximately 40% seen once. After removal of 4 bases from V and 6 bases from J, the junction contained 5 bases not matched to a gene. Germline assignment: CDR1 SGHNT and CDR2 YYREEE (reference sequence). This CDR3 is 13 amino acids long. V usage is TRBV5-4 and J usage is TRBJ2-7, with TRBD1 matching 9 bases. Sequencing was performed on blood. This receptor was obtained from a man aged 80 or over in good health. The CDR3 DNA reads TGTGCCAGCAGCGTGGGACAGGGAAGCGAGCAGTACTTC. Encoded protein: CASSVGQGSEQYF.